In this sample, the clone carrying this T cell receptor (beta chain) turned up many times. Its specificity is unknown. The sample is drawn from a study of blood T cells in healthy people across ages. Study findings and constraints: While age rose, TCR beta diversity per million T cells dropped in a roughly linear way. Higher naive T cell percentage went strongly together with higher TCR beta diversity.

The CDR3 consists of 12 residues. V shed 6 bases and J 3 bases; nucleotides not matched to a gene: 2. The germline CDR1 and CDR2 sequences are MNHEY and SVGEGT. The authors ran a second PCR of roughly 7 to 11 cycles using a sample-barcoded 5' primer and a J-beta primer mix. TCRdb reprocessed the 5' RACE reads with MiXCR, giving one entry per CDR3 protein. This table has 1.4 million to 1.5 million distinct CDR3 sequences, around 42% appearing once. The clonotype was recovered from a woman in her late teens or twenties in good health. Sequencing used blood. The chain couples TRBV6-2 or TRBV6-3 to TRBJ2-7, with 7 nucleotides matching TRBD1. The CDR3 DNA follows: TGTGCCAGCAGGACAGGGCGCTACGAGCAGTACTTC. This gives the protein CASRTGRYEQYF.